The rows below give T cell receptor beta chains drawn from one sample of a study of cytomegalovirus exposure and HLA in healthy donors. Method: immunoSEQ multiplex PCR; TCRdb's copy keeps in-frame clones and lacks some. The profile shows roughly 68,000 clones, about three quarters of them singletons. The source material was PBMCs. The receptor set was obtained from a male donor in good health and CMV-seropositive. CDR3s include the opening cysteine and the closing phenylalanine or tryptophan. Each record gives: clone size, D gene, J gene, V gene, CDR3 DNA, CDR3 protein. The D gene is left open where the match is weak. Size is stated for part of the rows, as once, few or many counts, or as a class when the clone is expanded.

abundance: .; d_gene: TRBD1; j_gene: TRBJ2-7; v_gene: TRBV5-5; CDR3nt: TGTGCCAGCAGCTTGGGGGACAGCCGGTCCTACGAGCAGTACTTC; CDR3aa: CASSLGDSRSYEQYF
abundance: .; d_gene: .; j_gene: TRBJ2-3; v_gene: TRBV6-1; CDR3nt: TGTGCCAGCAGTGAAGTAGGAACAGGGTCTGAAGATACGCAGTATTTT; CDR3aa: CASSEVGTGSEDTQYF
abundance: .; d_gene: TRBD1; j_gene: TRBJ1-2; v_gene: TRBV28; CDR3nt: TGTGCCAGCAGTGAGCCCGGACAGGGGGCTACCTATGGCTACACCTTC; CDR3aa: CASSEPGQGATYGYTF
abundance: .; d_gene: TRBD1; j_gene: TRBJ1-2; v_gene: TRBV7-9; CDR3nt: TGTGCCAGCAGCTTAGGGCAGGGGGCAGTGGACTATGGCTACACCTTC; CDR3aa: CASSLGQGAVDYGYTF
abundance: .; d_gene: TRBD1; j_gene: TRBJ1-6; v_gene: TRBV6-1; CDR3nt: TGTGCCAGCAGTGATCGCGGGACAGGGGGCTCCGGGAATTCACCCCTCCACTTT; CDR3aa: CASSDRGTGGSGNSPLHF
abundance: .; d_gene: TRBD2; j_gene: TRBJ2-1; v_gene: TRBV6-5; CDR3nt: TGTGCCAGCAGACTCGAGCGGGGTTCCTACAATGAGCAGTTCTTC; CDR3aa: CASRLERGSYNEQFF
abundance: .; d_gene: .; j_gene: TRBJ2-3; v_gene: TRBV27; CDR3nt: TGTGCCAGCAGTTTACGTATCTCCCCTACAGATACGCAGTATTTT; CDR3aa: CASSLRISPTDTQYF
abundance: .; d_gene: .; j_gene: TRBJ1-6; v_gene: TRBV7-2; CDR3nt: TGTGCCAGCAGCTCGCGACCCGGGAGGACGGTTTCACCCCTCCACTTT; CDR3aa: CASSSRPGRTVSPLHF
abundance: .; d_gene: TRBD2; j_gene: TRBJ2-7; v_gene: TRBV11-2; CDR3nt: TGTGCCAGCAGCCTTTGGACTAGCTCGTACGAGCAGTACTTC; CDR3aa: CASSLWTSSYEQYF
abundance: few; d_gene: TRBD1; j_gene: TRBJ1-1; v_gene: TRBV4-2; CDR3nt: TGTGCCAGCAGCCAAGGACAGGGGGAAGCTTTCTTT; CDR3aa: CASSQGQGEAFF
abundance: .; d_gene: .; j_gene: TRBJ2-2; v_gene: TRBV27; CDR3nt: TGTGCCAGCAGTTTATACAACAGGGCCGGCGAGAGGGAGCTGTTTTTT; CDR3aa: CASSLYNRAGERELFF
abundance: .; d_gene: TRBD2; j_gene: TRBJ2-1; v_gene: TRBV7-3; CDR3nt: TGTGCCAGCAGCTTAACAGGGACTAGCGGGAATGAGCAGTTCTTC; CDR3aa: CASSLTGTSGNEQFF
abundance: .; d_gene: TRBD2; j_gene: TRBJ2-5; v_gene: TRBV4-3; CDR3nt: TGCGCCAGCAGCCAAGGGGCTCGAGGACTAGCGGGGGGGGAGACCCAGTACTTC; CDR3aa: CASSQGARGLAGGETQYF
abundance: .; d_gene: .; j_gene: TRBJ1-2; v_gene: TRBV7-2; CDR3nt: TGTGCCAGCCGGCAGGGCGATAACTATGGCTACACCTTC; CDR3aa: CASRQGDNYGYTF
abundance: .; d_gene: TRBD1; j_gene: TRBJ2-1; v_gene: TRBV7-2; CDR3nt: TGTGCCAGCAGCGCCGGGACAGGGCCTTACAATGAGCAGTTCTTC; CDR3aa: CASSAGTGPYNEQFF
abundance: once; d_gene: .; j_gene: TRBJ2-7; v_gene: TRBV4-3; CDR3nt: TGCGCCAGCAGCCAAGGTACTGGCTACGAGCAGTACTTC; CDR3aa: CASSQGTGYEQYF
abundance: .; d_gene: TRBD1; j_gene: TRBJ2-6; v_gene: TRBV27; CDR3nt: TGTGCCAGCAGGGACAGGGGCAAAGGGGCCAACGTCCTGGCTTTC; CDR3aa: CASRDRGKGANVLAF
abundance: once; d_gene: TRBD2; j_gene: TRBJ2-2; v_gene: TRBV5-1; CDR3nt: TGCGCCAGCAGCCTGGGACTAGCGGGGTTCGAGGAGCTGTTTTTT; CDR3aa: CASSLGLAGFEELFF
abundance: .; d_gene: .; j_gene: TRBJ1-2; v_gene: TRBV27; CDR3nt: TGTGCCAGCAGTTTGGGACCGCCCAGGTCGGGAGGTGGCTACACCTTC; CDR3aa: CASSLGPPRSGGGYTF
abundance: .; d_gene: .; j_gene: TRBJ2-7; v_gene: TRBV5-1; CDR3nt: TGCGCCAGCAGCTTGGGAGAGGACATACTTAGCTCCTACGAGCAGTACTTC; CDR3aa: CASSLGEDILSSYEQYF
abundance: .; d_gene: TRBD2; j_gene: TRBJ2-3; v_gene: TRBV7-7; CDR3nt: TGTGCTAGCAGCTCGTTAGCGGGGGGGTTAGATACGCAGTATTTT; CDR3aa: CASSSLAGGLDTQYF
abundance: .; d_gene: TRBD2; j_gene: TRBJ2-3; v_gene: TRBV7-3; CDR3nt: TGTGCCAGCAGCTTGGGACTAGCCTCAGCAGATACGCAGTATTTT; CDR3aa: CASSLGLASADTQYF
abundance: .; d_gene: .; j_gene: TRBJ1-2; v_gene: TRBV29-1; CDR3nt: TGCAGCGTTGAAGGGGGCGCAGGCTCTGGCTACACCTTC; CDR3aa: CSVEGGAGSGYTF
abundance: .; d_gene: .; j_gene: TRBJ2-7; v_gene: TRBV15; CDR3nt: TGTGCCACCTCGATTGGGCTCGATTCCTACGAGCAGTACTTC; CDR3aa: CATSIGLDSYEQYF
abundance: .; d_gene: TRBD1; j_gene: TRBJ1-1; v_gene: TRBV5-4; CDR3nt: TGTGCCAGCAGCGGCGAACAGGGGCCCACTGAAGCTTTCTTT; CDR3aa: CASSGEQGPTEAFF
abundance: few; d_gene: .; j_gene: TRBJ2-1; v_gene: TRBV10-3; CDR3nt: TGTGCCATCAGTGAGAGTGGGGGCATTTCCGGTGAGCAGTTCTTC; CDR3aa: CAISESGGISGEQFF
abundance: .; d_gene: TRBD2; j_gene: TRBJ2-3; v_gene: TRBV27; CDR3nt: TGTGCCAGCAGTTTAAATTCGGGGGGTACGCAGTATTTT; CDR3aa: CASSLNSGGTQYF
abundance: .; d_gene: TRBD2; j_gene: TRBJ2-1; v_gene: TRBV11-2; CDR3nt: TGTGCCAGCAGGCTAGCGGTTGATTACAATGAGCAGTTCTTC; CDR3aa: CASRLAVDYNEQFF
abundance: .; d_gene: TRBD1; j_gene: TRBJ1-1; v_gene: TRBV13; CDR3nt: TGTGCCAGCTTCGATTTGCCGGGACAGGACACTGAAGCTTTCTTT; CDR3aa: CASFDLPGQDTEAFF
abundance: few; d_gene: .; j_gene: TRBJ1-4; v_gene: TRBV6-5; CDR3nt: TGTGCCAGCAGTTATGTCATGGGGGGGTCGGAAAAACTGTTTTTT; CDR3aa: CASSYVMGGSEKLFF
abundance: .; d_gene: TRBD2; j_gene: TRBJ2-5; v_gene: TRBV13; CDR3nt: TGTGCCAGCAGCCACACCGGACTAGCGGGGGATGAGACCCAGTACTTC; CDR3aa: CASSHTGLAGDETQYF
abundance: .; d_gene: .; j_gene: TRBJ2-1; v_gene: TRBV7-2; CDR3nt: TGTGCCAGCAGCTCACACCGGGGGGCCCAAGCCTACAATGAGCAGTTCTTC; CDR3aa: CASSSHRGAQAYNEQFF
abundance: .; d_gene: .; j_gene: TRBJ1-4; v_gene: TRBV7-8; CDR3nt: TGTGCCAGCAGCTTACGTGCGGGAGCTAATGAAAAACTGTTTTTT; CDR3aa: CASSLRAGANEKLFF
abundance: .; d_gene: TRBD1; j_gene: TRBJ1-1; v_gene: TRBV19; CDR3nt: TGTGCCAGTAGTATAGGGTGGACAGGGGGCACTGAAGCTTTCTTT; CDR3aa: CASSIGWTGGTEAFF
abundance: few; d_gene: TRBD1; j_gene: TRBJ2-5; v_gene: TRBV12-5; CDR3nt: TGTGCTAGTGGCCGGGGTCTGGCAGGGGGTAGGGAAGAGACCCAGTACTTC; CDR3aa: CASGRGLAGGREETQYF
abundance: .; d_gene: .; j_gene: TRBJ2-7; v_gene: TRBV28; CDR3nt: TGTGCCAGCAGTTTCATGGAGGAGCAGTACTTC; CDR3aa: CASSFMEEQYF
abundance: .; d_gene: TRBD1; j_gene: TRBJ2-1; v_gene: TRBV7-8; CDR3nt: TGTGCCAGCAGCTCCAGGGGGTTCGTTGCCAATGAGCAGTTCTTC; CDR3aa: CASSSRGFVANEQFF
abundance: .; d_gene: .; j_gene: TRBJ2-7; v_gene: TRBV7-9; CDR3nt: TGTGCCAGCAGCCCTACCACGGGTTACGAGCAGTACTTC; CDR3aa: CASSPTTGYEQYF
abundance: .; d_gene: TRBD1; j_gene: TRBJ2-7; v_gene: TRBV16; CDR3nt: TGTGCCAGCAGCTTGCACCGGACCCAGGGGGCAGTCCCCCTCCTCGGCTACGAGCAGTACTTC; CDR3aa: CASSLHRTQGAVPLLGYEQYF
abundance: .; d_gene: .; j_gene: TRBJ1-5; v_gene: TRBV27; CDR3nt: TGTGCCAGCAGTTTATCGTCCGGGGTGGGTCAGCCCCAGCATTTT; CDR3aa: CASSLSSGVGQPQHF
abundance: .; d_gene: .; j_gene: TRBJ1-2; v_gene: TRBV10-3; CDR3nt: TGTGCCATCAGGGGGCCCGAGCGTAGAGGCTACACCTTC; CDR3aa: CAIRGPERRGYTF
abundance: .; d_gene: TRBD2; j_gene: TRBJ2-1; v_gene: TRBV7-2; CDR3nt: TGTGCCAGCAGCTCACTCTCCGGACTAGCCGGGGGATACAATGAGCAGTTCTTC; CDR3aa: CASSSLSGLAGGYNEQFF
abundance: .; d_gene: .; j_gene: TRBJ1-1; v_gene: TRBV5-1; CDR3nt: TGCGCCAGCAGCTTGCCTGCAGAAGTGAACACTGAAGCTTTCTTT; CDR3aa: CASSLPAEVNTEAFF
abundance: .; d_gene: .; j_gene: TRBJ1-1; v_gene: TRBV5-8; CDR3nt: TGTGCCAGCAGCTGGCAGGGGACCCAAGCTTTCTTT; CDR3aa: CASSWQGTQAFF
abundance: .; d_gene: TRBD1; j_gene: TRBJ2-7; v_gene: TRBV27; CDR3nt: TGTGCCAGCAGTTTCGACAGGGGCGAGCAGTACTTC; CDR3aa: CASSFDRGEQYF
abundance: .; d_gene: TRBD1; j_gene: TRBJ1-6; v_gene: TRBV18; CDR3nt: TGTGCCAGCTCACCAATGGACAGGGGGAATTCACCCCTCCACTTT; CDR3aa: CASSPMDRGNSPLHF
abundance: .; d_gene: .; j_gene: TRBJ1-4; v_gene: TRBV25-1; CDR3nt: TGTGCCAGCAGTGATATTGGGGGGGCCGGTGGCGAAAAACTGTTTTTT; CDR3aa: CASSDIGGAGGEKLFF
abundance: .; d_gene: .; j_gene: TRBJ2-2; v_gene: TRBV10-3; CDR3nt: TGTGCCATCAGTGGAGGGCCGAGGGCCGGGGAGCTGTTTTTT; CDR3aa: CAISGGPRAGELFF
abundance: .; d_gene: TRBD2; j_gene: TRBJ2-7; v_gene: TRBV9; CDR3nt: TGTGCCAGCAGCGCCTCTAGCGGGGGGACCGAGCAGTACTTC; CDR3aa: CASSASSGGTEQYF
abundance: .; d_gene: .; j_gene: TRBJ2-4; v_gene: TRBV5-1; CDR3nt: TGCGCCAGCAGCTTGGACACCAACATTCAGTACTTC; CDR3aa: CASSLDTNIQYF
abundance: few; d_gene: .; j_gene: TRBJ2-4; v_gene: TRBV10-2; CDR3nt: TGCGCCAGCAGGGACAGATCCAAAAACATTCAGTACTTC; CDR3aa: CASRDRSKNIQYF
abundance: .; d_gene: TRBD1; j_gene: TRBJ1-4; v_gene: TRBV5-6; CDR3nt: TGTGCCAGCAGCTTCGGGACAGGGGTTGAAAAACTGTTTTTT; CDR3aa: CASSFGTGVEKLFF
abundance: .; d_gene: .; j_gene: TRBJ1-1; v_gene: TRBV11-2; CDR3nt: TGTGCCAGCAGCCCCTGGGGCACAGGGAAGAACACTGAAGCTTTCTTT; CDR3aa: CASSPWGTGKNTEAFF
abundance: .; d_gene: TRBD1; j_gene: TRBJ1-5; v_gene: TRBV30; CDR3nt: TGTGCCTGGAGTTCCCACCGGGACAGTAGCCAGCCCCAGCATTTT; CDR3aa: CAWSSHRDSSQPQHF
abundance: .; d_gene: TRBD1; j_gene: TRBJ1-1; v_gene: TRBV14; CDR3nt: TGTGCCAGCAGCCAACTACAGGGGGAAGCTTTCTTT; CDR3aa: CASSQLQGEAFF
abundance: .; d_gene: TRBD2; j_gene: TRBJ2-1; v_gene: TRBV11-1; CDR3nt: TGTGCCAGCAGCCGAGCGGGGGGCCCCGGTGAGCAGTTCTTC; CDR3aa: CASSRAGGPGEQFF
abundance: .; d_gene: .; j_gene: TRBJ1-3; v_gene: TRBV5-1; CDR3nt: TGCGCCAGCAGCTTGGGACTCCCCTCTGGAAACACCATATATTTT; CDR3aa: CASSLGLPSGNTIYF
abundance: once; d_gene: TRBD1; j_gene: TRBJ2-5; v_gene: TRBV6-5; CDR3nt: TGTGCCAGCAGTTACGGGACAGGGCAAGAGACCCAGTACTTC; CDR3aa: CASSYGTGQETQYF